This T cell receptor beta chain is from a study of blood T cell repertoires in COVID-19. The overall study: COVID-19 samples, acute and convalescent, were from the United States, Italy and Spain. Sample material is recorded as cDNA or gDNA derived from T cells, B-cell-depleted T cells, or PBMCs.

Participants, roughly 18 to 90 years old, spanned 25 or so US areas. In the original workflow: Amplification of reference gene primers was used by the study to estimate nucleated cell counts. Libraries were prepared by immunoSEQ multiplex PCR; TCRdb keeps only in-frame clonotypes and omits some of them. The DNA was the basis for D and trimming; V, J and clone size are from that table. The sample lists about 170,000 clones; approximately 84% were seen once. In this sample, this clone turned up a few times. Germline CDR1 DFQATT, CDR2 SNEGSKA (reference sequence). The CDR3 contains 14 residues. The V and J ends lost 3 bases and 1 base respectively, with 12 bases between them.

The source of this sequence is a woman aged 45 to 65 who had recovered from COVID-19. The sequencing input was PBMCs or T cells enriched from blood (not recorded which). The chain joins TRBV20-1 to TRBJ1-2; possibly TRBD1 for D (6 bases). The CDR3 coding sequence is TGCAGTGCTAGTAGGGCGGACAGTAACTATGGCTACACCTTC. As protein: CSASRADSNYGYTF.